Shown below are 32 T cell receptor beta chains from a single sample sequenced in a study of memory CD4+ T cells and cytomegalovirus serostatus. Assay used: immunoSEQ multiplex PCR; TCRdb lists only in-frame clones, some missing. This sample has 50,000 to 65,000 clones, with 83% found just once. Single viable CD3+CD4+CD8-CD45RO+ cells were sorted as the memory CD4+ T cells. Sequencing was done on a sample of memory CD4+ T cells from blood. The receptors stem from an adult in good health and CMV-seropositive.

The chain combines TRBV7-8 with TRBJ1-5; a weak D match, TRBD1 (5 bases). Germline V gives CDR1 SGHVS, CDR2 FQNEAQ. The CDR3 sequence is 16 residues long. The V gene lost 5 bases and the J gene lost 2 bases, with 16 bases spanning the gap. The CDR3 nucleotides are TGTGCCAGCAGCATACTGGGGCAGGGTGGCAATCAGCCCCAGCATTTT. Protein sequence: CASSILGQGGNQPQHF.

This sequence joins TRBV28 and TRBJ2-5; 8 nucleotides align to TRBD1. Germline V gene data show CDR1 as MDHEN and CDR2 as SYDVKM. The CDR3 is 19 residues long. The V segment lost 6 bases and the J segment 2 bases; nucleotides outside the gene matches: 20. The CDR3 nucleotides read TGTGCCAGCAGCCCGGTGCTCAAGCCCAGGGGGCAAGGTCAAGAGACCCAGTACTTC. Protein product: CASSPVLKPRGQGQETQYF. Combining the CDR3 with reference TRBV28 and TRBJ2-5 gives the whole variable domain DVKVTQSSRYLVKRTGEKVFLECVQDMDHENMFWYRQDPGLGLRLIYFSYDVKMKEKGDIPEGYSVSREKKERFSLILESASTNQTSMYLCASSPVLKPRGQGQETQYFGPGTRLLVL.

The gene calls are TRBV2 and TRBJ1-5; perhaps TRBD1 as D (5 bases). Germline V gene lookup returns CDR1 SNHLY and CDR2 FYNNEI. The CDR3 is made up of 17 amino acids. Trimming took off 3 bases at V and 3 bases at J, with 18 bases between the two ends. The DNA for the CDR3 is TGTGCCAGCAGTGACAGTGTCGGGGGAGGGAACAATCAGCCCCAGCATTTT. Encoded protein: CASSDSVGGGNNQPQHF.

This clone came up a few times. The gene calls are TRBV19 and TRBJ2-2, with 7 bases fitting TRBD1. The CDR3 totals 16 residues. Germline V gives CDR1 LNHDA, CDR2 SQIVND (reference sequence). V lost 4 bases and J lost 6; bases outside the gene matches: 11. The CDR3 reads CASSTPDRPGAGELFF. In DNA form, the CDR3 reads TGTGCCAGTAGTACCCCGGACAGGCCAGGGGCCGGGGAGCTGTTTTTT.

V usage is TRBV6-1 and J usage is TRBJ2-4; perhaps TRBD1 as D (6 bases). V lost 6 bases to trimming and J lost 4 bases, with 13 bases between them. The germline V gene encodes CDR1 MNHNS and CDR2 SASEGT. The CDR3 sequence is 14 residues long. The CDR3 region is CASRAGQPKNIQYF. The CDR3 DNA follows: TGTGCCAGCAGGGCCGGACAGCCGAAAAACATTCAGTACTTC.

The chain employs TRBV27 and TRBJ2-1; TRBD1 might be the D (6 bases). Trimming took 4 bases from V and 5 from J, leaving 12 bases between them. The CDR3 contains 14 residues. CDR1 MNHEY and CDR2 SMNVEV come from the germline V gene (reference sequence). CDR3 in amino acids: CASSSGQKHNEQFF. The CDR3 DNA is TGTGCCAGCAGTTCCGGACAGAAGCACAATGAGCAGTTCTTC.

This clone was detected only a few times. This chain connects TRBV19 to TRBJ1-1, with D perhaps matching TRBD1 (6 bases). This CDR3 has 15 amino acids. Germline-derived CDR1 and CDR2 are LNHDA and SQIVND (reference sequence). Trimming removed 3 bases from V and 5 bases from J, with 16 bases in between. CDR3 nucleotide sequence: TGTGCCAGTAGTATCCAGGACAGTCCAGGGACTGAAGCTTTCTTT. This sequence encodes CASSIQDSPGTEAFF.

The chain couples TRBV7-2 to TRBJ2-3, with D uncertain. Germline V gene data show CDR1 as SGHTA and CDR2 as FQGNSA. V lost 2 bases and J lost 7, with 16 bases in between. This CDR3 is 15 amino acids long. The CDR3 nucleotides are TGTGCCAGCAGCTTAACGATCCTGGGCATGTATACGCAGTATTTT. Its translation is CASSLTILGMYTQYF.

The chain is built from TRBV6-1 and TRBJ2-5; 7 nucleotides line up with TRBD2. The CDR3 consists of 13 residues. V gave up 9 bases and J gave up 5 bases; unmatched junction bases: 9. Germline lookup yields CDR1 MNHNS and CDR2 SASEGT. The CDR3 region has the DNA TGTGCCAGTCGAGGCGGGCGGGGGGAGACCCAGTACTTC. Amino acids: CASRGGRGETQYF.

V gene TRBV2 combines with J gene TRBJ2-3; D unresolved. Trimming shortened V by 8 bases and J by 0 bases, and 6 bases separated the two germline ends. The CDR3 extends over 12 amino acids. Germline values: CDR1 SNHLY, CDR2 FYNNEI. The CDR3 here is CASGYSTDTQYF. The CDR3 DNA sequence: TGTGCCAGCGGATATAGCACAGATACGCAGTATTTT.

The chain couples TRBV10-3 to TRBJ2-1; 7 bases fit TRBD2. Trimming took 5 bases from V and 5 from J; bases not matched to a gene: 12. Germline V CDR1 and CDR2: ENHRY, SYGVKD. This CDR3 region has 16 residues. The CDR3 nucleotides are TGTGCCATCAGTCCCCGGGGGGTAGCGGATAACAATGAGCAGTTCTTC. Encoded protein: CAISPRGVADNNEQFF.

V and J are TRBV19 and TRBJ2-5; 9 bases map to TRBD1. V shed 5 bases and J 4 bases; nucleotides not matched to a gene: 11. CDR3 length equals 16 residues. The germline gives CDR1 LNHDA, CDR2 SQIVND (reference sequence). The CDR3 DNA is TGTGCCAGTAGTGGAGGGACAGGGAGGGTGAGAGAGACCCAGTACTTC. Translated, it gives CASSGGTGRVRETQYF.

V and J are TRBV7-6 and TRBJ2-7; 8 positions match TRBD1. J lost 0 bases, V lost 0 bases, and 7 bases had no gene match. The germline gives CDR1 SGHVS, CDR2 FNYEAQ. CDR3 length equals 17 residues. The CDR3 is CASSLAPGTGSSYEQYF. The DNA of the CDR3 is TGTGCCAGCAGCTTAGCTCCTGGGACAGGCAGCTCCTACGAGCAGTACTTC.

V gene TRBV28 combines with J gene TRBJ2-6; D ambiguous. This CDR3 contains 16 residues. Trimming took off 1 base at V and 0 bases at J, with 7 bases between the two ends. The germline V gene has CDR1 MDHEN and CDR2 SYDVKM. The CDR3 nucleotides are TGTGCCAGCAGTTTATTAGGGTCCTCTGGGGCCAACGTCCTGACTTTC. This gives the protein CASSLLGSSGANVLTF.

The chain carries TRBV28 and TRBJ1-2; tentatively, D is TRBD1 (6 bases). The V end was cut by 7 bases, the J end by 4 bases, with 22 bases between. The CDR3 runs 16 residues. Germline loops: CDR1 MDHEN, CDR2 SYDVKM. CDR3 protein: CASNGGAGALLYGYTF. For the CDR3, the DNA is TGTGCCAGCAACGGGGGAGCAGGGGCCCTCCTCTATGGCTACACCTTC.

The chain is built from TRBV11-2 and TRBJ2-4, with 7 bases fitting TRBD2. V was pared by 5 bases and J by 0 bases, with 13 bases of the junction left unmatched. There are 18 residues in the CDR3. The germline gives CDR1 SGHAT, CDR2 FQNNGV. DNA for the CDR3: TGTGCCAGCAGCCCTCGGGGGGAGCGGGGATTAGCCAAAAACATTCAGTACTTC. Protein product: CASSPRGERGLAKNIQYF.

Here the CDR3 DNA reads TGTGCCAGTATGGGGACTAGCGGGGGGCAGAGCTCCTACAATGAGCAGTTCTTC. Its translation is CASMGTSGGQSSYNEQFF. V is TRBV19 and J is TRBJ2-1, with 15 nucleotides matching TRBD2. CDR1 is LNHDA, CDR2 SQIVND, per germline (reference sequence). After removal of 7 bases from V and 0 bases from J, the junction contained 7 bases not matched to a gene. The CDR3 has 18 residues.

V gene TRBV19 combines with J gene TRBJ1-4; the D is unclear. The CDR3 extends over 14 amino acids. Germline CDR1 reads LNHDA; CDR2 reads SQIVND (reference sequence). The CDR3 DNA sequence: TGTGCAGCCGGCTTCGACGCAACTAATGAAAAACTGTTTTTT. Translating gives CAAGFDATNEKLFF.

This chain links TRBV18 with TRBJ2-5; D call uncertain. The V and J ends lost 6 bases and 7 bases respectively, with 9 bases between them. The CDR3 loop spans 11 amino acids. Germline values: CDR1 KGHSH, CDR2 LQKENI. The CDR3 region has the DNA TGTGCCAGCTCCAAGGGCGGGACCCAGTACTTC. Translating it yields CASSKGGTQYF.

V gene TRBV5-5 combines with J gene TRBJ1-1; a weak D match, TRBD1 (5 bases). CDR1 is SGHKS, CDR2 YYEKEE, per germline (reference sequence). The CDR3 has 15 amino acids. V was shortened by 2 bases and J by 4 bases, with 15 bases between the two germline ends. The CDR3, as DNA: TGTGCCAGCAGCTTTCGGAACTCAAGGGGCACTGAAGCTTTCTTT. Translation: CASSFRNSRGTEAFF.

This clone appeared once. The V gene is TRBV4-2, the J gene TRBJ1-4, with D maybe TRBD1 (5 bases). The CDR3 spans 16 residues. CDR1 and CDR2 (germline): LGHNA, YNFKEQ. Deletions cut 1 base from V and 8 bases from J, with 17 bases between. The CDR3 sequence is CASSQGKGTSGEKLFF. The CDR3 DNA is TGTGCCAGCAGCCAAGGAAAGGGGACTAGTGGCGAAAAACTGTTTTTT.

The rearrangement links TRBV6-6 to TRBJ2-1; TRBD2 matches 7 bases. The germline V gene has CDR1 MNHNY and CDR2 SVGAGI (reference sequence). This CDR3 has 12 amino acids. The V and J ends lost 8 bases and 8 bases, in that order; junction bases with no gene match: 6. The chain's CDR3 is CASGGERDEQFF. CDR3 coding DNA: TGTGCCAGCGGGGGGGAAAGGGATGAGCAGTTCTTC.

The chain carries TRBV7-2 and TRBJ2-2; possibly TRBD1 or TRBD2 for D (5 bases each). The CDR3 has 17 amino acids. Germline V gives CDR1 SGHTA, CDR2 FQGNSA. V lost 4 bases, J lost 0 bases, and 15 bases lay in between. CDR3 protein: CASSSVGVTANTGELFF. As DNA, the CDR3 is TGTGCCAGCAGCTCAGTGGGGGTAACGGCGAACACCGGGGAGCTGTTTTTT.

The chain uses TRBV5-1 and TRBJ2-1, with D perhaps matching TRBD1 or TRBD2 (7 bases each). Between the trimmed V and J ends, which lost 0 bases and 4 bases, there was a span of 11 bases. CDR3 length: 15 amino acids. Germline V gene sequence: CDR1 SGHRS, CDR2 YFSETQ. CDR3 residues: CASSLGQGGYNEQFF. CDR3 nucleotides: TGCGCCAGCAGCTTGGGACAGGGAGGGTACAATGAGCAGTTCTTC.

The V and J genes are TRBV13 and TRBJ2-1; perhaps TRBD1 as D (5 bases). In germline, CDR1 is PRHDT, CDR2 FYEKMQ (reference sequence). Trimming took 2 bases from V and 3 from J, leaving 11 bases between them. This CDR3 comprises 15 residues. CDR3 protein: CASSLKGKFYNEQFF. CDR3 DNA sequence: TGTGCCAGCAGCTTAAAGGGGAAGTTCTACAATGAGCAGTTCTTC.

The chain carries TRBV7-6 and TRBJ1-3; TRBD1 is a possible D gene (5 bases). CDR1 SGHVS and CDR2 FNYEAQ come from the germline V gene. CDR3 length equals 16 residues. V lost 1 base to trimming and J lost 2 bases, with 12 bases between them. The DNA for the CDR3 is TGTGCCAGCAGCTTAGGAGGGGCTGGACCTGGAAACACCATATATTTT. Protein: CASSLGGAGPGNTIYF.

V and J are TRBV2 and TRBJ2-1; a possible D gene is TRBD2 (5 bases). CDR3 length equals 15 residues. The germline CDR1 and CDR2 sequences are SNHLY and FYNNEI. V dropped 4 bases and J dropped 5 bases, with 15 bases sitting between them. The CDR3 loop is CASSGGGLGHNEQFF. CDR3 nucleotide sequence: TGTGCCAGCAGTGGGGGTGGACTCGGCCACAATGAGCAGTTCTTC. The full variable domain, with the rest looked up from reference TRBV2 and TRBJ2-1, is EPEVTQTPSHQVTQMGQEVILRCVPISNHLYFYWYRQILGQKVEFLVSFYNNEISEKSEIFDDQFSVERPDGSNFTLKIRSTKLEDSAMYFCASSGGGLGHNEQFFGPGTRLTVL.

CDR3 DNA sequence: TGTGCCAGCAGCTTGGGGCTACCTAATGGCTTTGGTGAAAAACTGTTTTTT. Protein product: CASSLGLPNGFGEKLFF. V gene TRBV5-4 combines with J gene TRBJ1-4; D unclear. CDR3 length equals 17 residues. CDR1 is SGHNT and CDR2 is YYREEE in the germline V gene (reference sequence). V gave up 0 bases and J gave up 7 bases, with 19 bases separating them.

The J gene is TRBJ1-2, the V gene TRBV7-9; D is undetermined. CDR1 SEHNR and CDR2 FQNEAQ come from the germline V gene (reference sequence). The V gene lost 5 bases and the J gene lost 5 bases, with 12 bases spanning the gap. CDR3 length equals 13 residues. The chain's CDR3 is CASSQRQEYGYTF. CDR3 sequence (DNA): TGTGCCAGCAGCCAGAGGCAGGAGTATGGCTACACCTTC.

V gene TRBV27 combines with J gene TRBJ1-5; D is uncertain. The V and J ends lost 3 bases and 4 bases respectively, with 7 bases between them. Germline CDR1 is MNHEY and CDR2 is SMNVEV (reference sequence). CDR3 length equals 13 residues. CDR3 DNA: TGTGCCAGCAGTTTGTACGATAATCAGCCCCAGCATTTT. It codes for CASSLYDNQPQHF.

The chain is built from TRBV7-9 and TRBJ1-1; TRBD1 is a possible D gene (5 bases). Germline CDR1 and CDR2: SEHNR and FQNEAQ (reference sequence). The CDR3 extends over 16 amino acids. V lost 6 bases and J 1 base, leaving 18 bases between the germline ends. The CDR3 protein is CASRSYQGSANTEAFF. CDR3 in DNA: TGTGCCAGCAGGTCTTATCAGGGATCAGCGAACACTGAAGCTTTCTTT.

The V call is TRBV4-1, the J call TRBJ2-6; D is uncertain. Trimming stripped 3 bases from V and 0 bases from J, with 12 bases between. This CDR3 region has 17 residues. Germline V gene lookup returns CDR1 MGHRA and CDR2 YSYEKL. CDR3 region: CASSHLELISGANVLTF. The CDR3 DNA is TGCGCCAGCAGCCATCTAGAACTCATCTCTGGGGCCAACGTCCTGACTTTC.